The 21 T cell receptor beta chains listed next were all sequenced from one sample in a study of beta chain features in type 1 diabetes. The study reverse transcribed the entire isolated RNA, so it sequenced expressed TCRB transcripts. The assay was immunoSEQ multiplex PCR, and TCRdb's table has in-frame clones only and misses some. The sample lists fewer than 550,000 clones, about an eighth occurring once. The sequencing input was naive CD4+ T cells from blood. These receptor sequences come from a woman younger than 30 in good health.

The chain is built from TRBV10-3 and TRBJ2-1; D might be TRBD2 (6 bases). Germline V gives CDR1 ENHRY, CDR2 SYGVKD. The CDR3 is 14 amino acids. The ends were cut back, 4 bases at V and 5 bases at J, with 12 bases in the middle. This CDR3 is CAISGGTPHNEQFF. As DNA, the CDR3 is TGTGCCATCAGTGGGGGGACTCCCCACAATGAGCAGTTCTTC.

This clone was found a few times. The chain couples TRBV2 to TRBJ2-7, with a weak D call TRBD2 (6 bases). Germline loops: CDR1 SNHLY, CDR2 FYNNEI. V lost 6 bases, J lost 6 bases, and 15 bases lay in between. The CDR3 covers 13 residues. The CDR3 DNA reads TGTGCCAGCAGCGCGGGCTGGAGGGGCGAGCAGTACGTC. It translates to CASSAGWRGEQYV.

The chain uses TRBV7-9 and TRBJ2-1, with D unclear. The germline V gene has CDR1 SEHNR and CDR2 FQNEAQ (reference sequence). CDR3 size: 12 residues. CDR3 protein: CVQSQVDNEQFF. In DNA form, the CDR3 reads TGTGTTCAGTCCCAGGTGGACAATGAGCAGTTCTTC.

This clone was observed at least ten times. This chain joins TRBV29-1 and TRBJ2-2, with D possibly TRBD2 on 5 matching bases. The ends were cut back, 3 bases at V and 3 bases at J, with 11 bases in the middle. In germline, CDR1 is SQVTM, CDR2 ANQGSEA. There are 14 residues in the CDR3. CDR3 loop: CSVEGAQYTGELFF. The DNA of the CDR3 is TGCAGCGTTGAGGGAGCACAATACACCGGGGAGCTGTTTTTT.

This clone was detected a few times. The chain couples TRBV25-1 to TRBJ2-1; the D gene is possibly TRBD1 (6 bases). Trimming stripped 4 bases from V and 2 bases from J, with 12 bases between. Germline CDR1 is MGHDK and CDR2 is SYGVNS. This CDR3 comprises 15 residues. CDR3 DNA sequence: TGTGCCAGCAGTGCTGGACAGTCGCCCTACAATGAGCAGTTCTTC. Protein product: CASSAGQSPYNEQFF. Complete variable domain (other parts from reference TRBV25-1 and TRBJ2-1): EADIYQTPRYLVIGTGKKITLECSQTMGHDKMYWYQQDPGMELHLIHYSYGVNSTEKGDLSSESTVSRIRTEHFPLTLESARPSHTSQYLCASSAGQSPYNEQFFGPGTRLTVL.

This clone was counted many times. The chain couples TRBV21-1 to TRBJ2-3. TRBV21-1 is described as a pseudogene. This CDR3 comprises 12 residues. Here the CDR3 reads CASSNRTDTQYF. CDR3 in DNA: TGTGCCAGCAGCAACCGCACAGATACGCAGTATTTT.

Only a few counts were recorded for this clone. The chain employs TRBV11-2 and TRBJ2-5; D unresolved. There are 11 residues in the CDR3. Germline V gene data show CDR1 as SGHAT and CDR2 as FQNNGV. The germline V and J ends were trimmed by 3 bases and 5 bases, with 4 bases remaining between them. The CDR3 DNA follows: TGTGCCAGCAGCTTTAGCGAGACCCAGTACTTC. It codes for CASSFSETQYF.

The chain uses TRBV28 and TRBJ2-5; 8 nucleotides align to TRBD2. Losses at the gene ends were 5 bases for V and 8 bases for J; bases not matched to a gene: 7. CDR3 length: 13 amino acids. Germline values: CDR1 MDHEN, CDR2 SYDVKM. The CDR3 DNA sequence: TGTGCCAGCAGTCTTTTTAGCGGGGATACCCAGTACTTC. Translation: CASSLFSGDTQYF.

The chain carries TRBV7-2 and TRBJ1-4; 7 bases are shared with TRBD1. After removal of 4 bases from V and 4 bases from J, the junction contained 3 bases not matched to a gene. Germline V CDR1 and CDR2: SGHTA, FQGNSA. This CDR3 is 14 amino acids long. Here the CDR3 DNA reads TGTGCCAGCAGCTGGGGACAGCGTAATGAAAAACTGTTTTTT. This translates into CASSWGQRNEKLFF.

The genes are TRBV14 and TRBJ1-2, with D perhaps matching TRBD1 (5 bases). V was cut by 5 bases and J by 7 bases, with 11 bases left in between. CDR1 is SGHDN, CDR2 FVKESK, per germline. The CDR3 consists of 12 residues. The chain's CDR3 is CASSYRDFGYTF. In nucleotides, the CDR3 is TGTGCCAGCAGCTACCGGGACTTTGGCTACACCTTC.

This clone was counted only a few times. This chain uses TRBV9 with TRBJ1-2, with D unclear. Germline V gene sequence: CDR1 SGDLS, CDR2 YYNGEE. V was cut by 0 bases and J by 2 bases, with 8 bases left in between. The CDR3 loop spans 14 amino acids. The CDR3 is CASSVESGNYGYTF. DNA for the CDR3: TGTGCCAGCAGCGTAGAATCGGGGAACTATGGCTACACCTTC.

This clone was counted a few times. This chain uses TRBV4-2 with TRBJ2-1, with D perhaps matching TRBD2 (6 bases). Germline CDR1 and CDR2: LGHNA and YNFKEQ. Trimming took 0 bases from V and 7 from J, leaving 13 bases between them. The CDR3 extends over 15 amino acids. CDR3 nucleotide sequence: TGTGCCAGCAGCCAAGAGCTTGGCGGGATGAATGAGCAGTTCTTC. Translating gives CASSQELGGMNEQFF.

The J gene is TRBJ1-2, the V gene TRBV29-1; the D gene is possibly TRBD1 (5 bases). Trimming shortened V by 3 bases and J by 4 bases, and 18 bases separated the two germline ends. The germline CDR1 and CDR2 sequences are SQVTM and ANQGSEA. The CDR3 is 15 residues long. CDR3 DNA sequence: TGCAGCGTTGACCCCCAGGGAGGTGTGTCCTATGGCTACACCTTC. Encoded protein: CSVDPQGGVSYGYTF. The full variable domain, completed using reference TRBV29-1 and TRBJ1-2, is SAVISQKPSRDICQRGTSLTIQCQVDSQVTMMFWYRQQPGQSLTLIATANQGSEATYESGFVIDKFPISRPNLTFSTLTVSNMSPEDSSIYLCSVDPQGGVSYGYTFGSGTRLTVV.

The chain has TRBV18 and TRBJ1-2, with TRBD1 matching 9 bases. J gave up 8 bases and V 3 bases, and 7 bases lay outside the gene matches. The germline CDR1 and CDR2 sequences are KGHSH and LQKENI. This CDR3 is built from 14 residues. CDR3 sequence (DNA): TGTGCCAGCTCACCGGACAGGGGCCCATGGGGCTACACCTTC. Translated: CASSPDRGPWGYTF.

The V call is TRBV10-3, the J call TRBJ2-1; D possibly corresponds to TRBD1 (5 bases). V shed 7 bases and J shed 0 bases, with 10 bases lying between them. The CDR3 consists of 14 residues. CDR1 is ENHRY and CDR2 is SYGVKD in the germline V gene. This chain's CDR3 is CAIMGLSSYNEQFF. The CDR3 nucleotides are TGTGCCATCATGGGGCTGTCCTCCTACAATGAGCAGTTCTTC.

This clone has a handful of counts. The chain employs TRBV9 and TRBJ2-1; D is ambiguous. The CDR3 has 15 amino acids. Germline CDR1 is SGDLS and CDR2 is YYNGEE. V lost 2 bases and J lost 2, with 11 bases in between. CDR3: CASSVAPVPYNEQFF. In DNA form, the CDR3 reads TGTGCCAGCAGCGTTGCACCCGTCCCCTACAATGAGCAGTTCTTC.

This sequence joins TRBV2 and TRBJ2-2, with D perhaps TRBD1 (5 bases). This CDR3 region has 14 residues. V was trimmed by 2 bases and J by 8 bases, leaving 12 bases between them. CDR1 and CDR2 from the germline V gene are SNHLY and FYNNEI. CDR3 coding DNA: TGTGCCAGCAGTGAAATTAAAGGGGTAGGGGAGCTGTTTTTT. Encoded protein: CASSEIKGVGELFF.

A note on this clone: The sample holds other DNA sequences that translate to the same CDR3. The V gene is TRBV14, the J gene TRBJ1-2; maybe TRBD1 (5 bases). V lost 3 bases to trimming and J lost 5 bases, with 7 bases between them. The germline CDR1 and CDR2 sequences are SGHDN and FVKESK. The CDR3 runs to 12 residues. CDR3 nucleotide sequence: TGTGCCAGCAGCCAGCAGGGTTATGGCTACACCTTC. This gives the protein CASSQQGYGYTF.

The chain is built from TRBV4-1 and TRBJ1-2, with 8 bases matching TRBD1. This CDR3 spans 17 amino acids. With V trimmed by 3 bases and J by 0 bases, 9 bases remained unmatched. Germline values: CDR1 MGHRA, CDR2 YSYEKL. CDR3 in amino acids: CASSHNLQGGANYGYTF. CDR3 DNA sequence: TGCGCCAGCAGCCATAACTTACAGGGGGGAGCTAACTATGGCTACACCTTC.

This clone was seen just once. The CDR3 sequence: CASSRSGQAETQYF. CDR3 nucleotide sequence: TGTGCCAGCAGTCGATCCGGGCAAGCAGAGACCCAGTACTTC. V and J are TRBV6-6 and TRBJ2-5; no clear D gene. This CDR3 comprises 14 residues. V was shortened by 5 bases and J by 4 bases, with 14 bases between the two germline ends. Germline V lookup: CDR1 MNHNY, CDR2 SVGAGI (reference sequence).

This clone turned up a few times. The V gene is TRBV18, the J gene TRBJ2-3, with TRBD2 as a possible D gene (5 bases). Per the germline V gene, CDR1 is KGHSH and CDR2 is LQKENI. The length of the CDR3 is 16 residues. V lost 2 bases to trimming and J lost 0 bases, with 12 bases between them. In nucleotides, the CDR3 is TGTGCCAGCTCACCAGCGGCTAAGCGGAGCACAGATACGCAGTATTTT. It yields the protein CASSPAAKRSTDTQYF.